This T cell receptor (beta chain) appears in the sequencing data of a study of immune evolution from preneoplasia to lung adenocarcinoma. As for the study in general: HLA loss of heterozygosity: 6% to 7.5% AIS, more than 14% MIA, over 30% ADC, none AAH. Regarding the study as a whole: Later-stage lesions seemingly showed higher T cell density and diversity than normal lung. Top clone share appeared to fall from AAH through AIS, MIA, adenocarcinoma.

For this clone: The antigen remains unidentified.

Produced via immunoSEQ multiplex PCR; TCRdb's table is partial and in-frame only. The data hold around 6,100 clones, with 75% to 90% observed a single time. Two lung cancer pathologists independently confirmed each histologic diagnosis. What was sequenced was FFPE invasive lung adenocarcinoma tissue. The sequence came from a person aged 50 or older with lung adenocarcinoma.

This CDR3 is CATSSSRTDPQNIQYF. DNA for the CDR3: TGTGCCACCAGCAGTTCCAGAACCGATCCGCAGAACATTCAGTACTTC. V is TRBV15 and J is TRBJ2-4; unclear D gene. There are 16 residues in the CDR3. The germline V gene has CDR1 LNHNV and CDR2 YYDKDF (reference sequence). The V end was cut by 3 bases, the J end by 7 bases, with 19 bases between. Drawing the rest from reference TRBV15 and TRBJ2-4, the complete variable domain is DAMVIQNPRYQVTQFGKPVTLSCSQTLNHNVMYWYQQKSSQAPKLLFHYYDKDFNNEADTPDNFQSRRPNTSFCFLDIRSPGLGDTAMYLCATSSSRTDPQNIQYFGAGTRLSVL.